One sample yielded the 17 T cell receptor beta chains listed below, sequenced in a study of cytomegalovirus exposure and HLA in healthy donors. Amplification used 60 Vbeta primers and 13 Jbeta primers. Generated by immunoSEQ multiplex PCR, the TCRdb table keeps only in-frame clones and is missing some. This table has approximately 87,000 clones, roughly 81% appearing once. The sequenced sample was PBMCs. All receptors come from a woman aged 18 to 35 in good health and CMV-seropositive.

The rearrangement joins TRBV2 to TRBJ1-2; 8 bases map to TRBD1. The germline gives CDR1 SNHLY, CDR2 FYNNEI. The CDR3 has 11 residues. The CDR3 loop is CAIGQGNGYTF. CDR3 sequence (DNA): TGTGCTATCGGACAGGGCAATGGCTACACCTTC.

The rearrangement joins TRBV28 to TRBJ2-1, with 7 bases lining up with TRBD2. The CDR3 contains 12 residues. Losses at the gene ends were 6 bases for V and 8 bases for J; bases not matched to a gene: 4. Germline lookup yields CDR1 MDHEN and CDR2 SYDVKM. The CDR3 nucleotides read TGTGCCAGCAGCCTCGCGGGGGATGAGCAGTTCTTC. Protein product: CASSLAGDEQFF.

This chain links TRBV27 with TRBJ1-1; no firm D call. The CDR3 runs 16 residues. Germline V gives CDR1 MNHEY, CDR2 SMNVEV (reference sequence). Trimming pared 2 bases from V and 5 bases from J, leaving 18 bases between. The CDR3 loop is CASSLRAVKAGTEAFF. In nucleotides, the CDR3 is TGTGCCAGCAGTTTAAGAGCGGTTAAGGCAGGAACTGAAGCTTTCTTT.

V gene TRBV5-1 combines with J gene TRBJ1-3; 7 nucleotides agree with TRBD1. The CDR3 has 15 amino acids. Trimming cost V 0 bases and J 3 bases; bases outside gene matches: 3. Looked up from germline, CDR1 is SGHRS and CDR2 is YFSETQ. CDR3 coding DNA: TGCGCCAGCAGCTTGGGACAGGGAATTGGAAACACCATATATTTT. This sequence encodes CASSLGQGIGNTIYF.

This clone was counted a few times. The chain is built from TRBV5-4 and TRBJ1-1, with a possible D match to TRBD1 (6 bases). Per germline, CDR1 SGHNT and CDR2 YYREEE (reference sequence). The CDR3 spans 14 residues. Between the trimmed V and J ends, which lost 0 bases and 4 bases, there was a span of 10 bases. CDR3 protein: CASSLGDRFTEAFF. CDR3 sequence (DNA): TGTGCCAGCAGCTTGGGAGACAGGTTCACTGAAGCTTTCTTT.

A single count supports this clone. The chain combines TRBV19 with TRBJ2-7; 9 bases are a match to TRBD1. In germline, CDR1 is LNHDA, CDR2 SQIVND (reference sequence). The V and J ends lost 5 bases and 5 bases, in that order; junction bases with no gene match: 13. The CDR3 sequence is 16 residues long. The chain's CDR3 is CASSLSGTGIGNEQYF. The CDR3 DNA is TGTGCCAGTAGTCTATCCGGGACAGGGATTGGAAACGAGCAGTACTTC.

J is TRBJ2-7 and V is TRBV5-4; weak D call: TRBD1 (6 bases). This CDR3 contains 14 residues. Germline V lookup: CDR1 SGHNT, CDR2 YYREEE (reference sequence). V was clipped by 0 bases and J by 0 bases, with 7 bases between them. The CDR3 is CASSLGQASYEQYF. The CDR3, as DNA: TGTGCCAGCAGCTTGGGACAGGCCTCCTACGAGCAGTACTTC.

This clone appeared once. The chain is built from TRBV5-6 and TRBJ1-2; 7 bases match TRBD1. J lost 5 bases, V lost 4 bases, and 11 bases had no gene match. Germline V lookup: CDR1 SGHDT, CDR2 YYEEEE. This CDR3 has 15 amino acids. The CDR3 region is CASSPTPGQSYGYTF. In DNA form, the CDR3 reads TGTGCCAGCAGCCCGACCCCGGGACAGTCGTATGGCTACACCTTC.

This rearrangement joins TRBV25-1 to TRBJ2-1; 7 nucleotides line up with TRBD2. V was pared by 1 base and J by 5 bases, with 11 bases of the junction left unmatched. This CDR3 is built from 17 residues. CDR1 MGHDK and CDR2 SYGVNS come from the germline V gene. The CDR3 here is CASSESTSSGGDNEQFF. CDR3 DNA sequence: TGTGCCAGCAGTGAATCGACCTCTAGCGGTGGGGACAATGAGCAGTTCTTC.

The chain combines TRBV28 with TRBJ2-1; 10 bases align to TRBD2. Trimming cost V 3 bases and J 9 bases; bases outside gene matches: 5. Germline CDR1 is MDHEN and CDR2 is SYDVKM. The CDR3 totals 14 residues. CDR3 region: CASSFLAGALEQFF. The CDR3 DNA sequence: TGTGCCAGCAGTTTTCTAGCGGGAGCTCTTGAGCAGTTCTTC.

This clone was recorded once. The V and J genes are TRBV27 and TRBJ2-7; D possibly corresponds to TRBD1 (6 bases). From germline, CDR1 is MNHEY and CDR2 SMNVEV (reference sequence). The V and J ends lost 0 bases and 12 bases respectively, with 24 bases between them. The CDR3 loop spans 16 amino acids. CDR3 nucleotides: TGTGCCAGCAGTTTATCAGGCCTTAAGGGACACCATCCTACGTACTTC. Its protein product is CASSLSGLKGHHPTYF.

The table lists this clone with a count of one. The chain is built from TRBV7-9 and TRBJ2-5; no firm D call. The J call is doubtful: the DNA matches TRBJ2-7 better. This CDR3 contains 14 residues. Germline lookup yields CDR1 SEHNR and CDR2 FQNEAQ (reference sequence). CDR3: CASSASRQVYEQYF. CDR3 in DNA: TGTGCCAGCAGCGCCTCCCGCCAGGTCTACGAGCAGTACTTC.

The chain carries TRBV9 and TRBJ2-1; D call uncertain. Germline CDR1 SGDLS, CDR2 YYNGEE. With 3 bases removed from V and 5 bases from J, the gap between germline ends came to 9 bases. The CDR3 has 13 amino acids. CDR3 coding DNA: TGTGCCAGCAGCGGACTTTCTCACAATGAGCAGTTCTTC. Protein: CASSGLSHNEQFF.

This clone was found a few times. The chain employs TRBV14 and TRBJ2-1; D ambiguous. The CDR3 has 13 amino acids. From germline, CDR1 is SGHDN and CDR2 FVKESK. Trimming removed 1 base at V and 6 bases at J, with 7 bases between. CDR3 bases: TGTGCCAGCAGCCAAGTGAGTGGCAATGAGCAGTTCTTC. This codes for CASSQVSGNEQFF.

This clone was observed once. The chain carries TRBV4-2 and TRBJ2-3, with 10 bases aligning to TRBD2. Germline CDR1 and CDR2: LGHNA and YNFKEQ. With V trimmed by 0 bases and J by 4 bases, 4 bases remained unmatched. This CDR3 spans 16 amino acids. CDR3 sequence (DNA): TGTGCCAGCAGCCAAGACCAGCGGGGGGGCGCAGATACGCAGTATTTT. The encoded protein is CASSQDQRGGADTQYF.

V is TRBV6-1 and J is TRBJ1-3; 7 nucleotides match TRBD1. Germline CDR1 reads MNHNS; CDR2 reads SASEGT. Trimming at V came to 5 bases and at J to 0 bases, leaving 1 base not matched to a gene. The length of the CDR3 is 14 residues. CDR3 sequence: CASSHRGSGNTIYF. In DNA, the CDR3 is TGTGCCAGCAGTCACAGGGGCTCTGGAAACACCATATATTTT.

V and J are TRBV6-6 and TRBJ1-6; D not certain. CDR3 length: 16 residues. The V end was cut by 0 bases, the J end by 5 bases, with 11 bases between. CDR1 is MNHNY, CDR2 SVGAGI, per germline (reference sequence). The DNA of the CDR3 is TGTGCCAGCAGTTACTCGCCCGAGGGAAATAATTCACCCCTCCACTTT. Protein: CASSYSPEGNNSPLHF.